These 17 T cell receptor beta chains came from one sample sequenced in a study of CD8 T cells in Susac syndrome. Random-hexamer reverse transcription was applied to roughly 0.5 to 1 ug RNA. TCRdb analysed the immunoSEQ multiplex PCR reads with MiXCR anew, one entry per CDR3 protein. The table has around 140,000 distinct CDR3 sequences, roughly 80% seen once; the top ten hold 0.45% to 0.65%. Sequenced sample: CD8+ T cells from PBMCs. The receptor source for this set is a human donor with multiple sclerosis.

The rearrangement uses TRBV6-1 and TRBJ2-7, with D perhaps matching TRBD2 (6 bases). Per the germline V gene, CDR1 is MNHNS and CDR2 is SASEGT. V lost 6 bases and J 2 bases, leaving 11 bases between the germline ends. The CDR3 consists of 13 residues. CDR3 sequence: CASRDGGTYEQYF. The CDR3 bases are TGTGCCAGCAGGGACGGAGGGACCTACGAGCAGTACTTC.

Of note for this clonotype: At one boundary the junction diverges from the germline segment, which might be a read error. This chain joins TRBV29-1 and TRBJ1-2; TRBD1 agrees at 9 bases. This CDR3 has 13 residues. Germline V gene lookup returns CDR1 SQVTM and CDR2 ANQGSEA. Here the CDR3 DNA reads TGCAGCGTAGAAGGACAGGGGAGCTATGGCTACACCTTC. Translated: CSVEGQGSYGYTF.

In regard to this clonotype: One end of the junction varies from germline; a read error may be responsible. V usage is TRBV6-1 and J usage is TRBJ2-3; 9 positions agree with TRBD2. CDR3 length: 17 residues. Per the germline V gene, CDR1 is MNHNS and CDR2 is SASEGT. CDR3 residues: CASSQSGTSRLTDMQYF. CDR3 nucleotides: TGTGCCAGCAGTCAATCCGGGACTAGCAGACTCACAGATATGCAGTATTTT.

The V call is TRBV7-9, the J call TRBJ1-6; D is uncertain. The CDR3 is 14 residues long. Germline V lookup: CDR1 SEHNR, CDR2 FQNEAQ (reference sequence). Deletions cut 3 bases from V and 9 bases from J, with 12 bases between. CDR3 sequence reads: CASSLGSQFSPLHF. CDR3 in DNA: TGTGCCAGCAGCTTGGGGAGTCAGTTTTCACCCCTCCACTTT.

CDR3 nucleotides: TGTGCCAGCAGTGACGGATACGAGCAGTACTTC. It is translated as CASSDGYEQYF. The chain couples TRBV2 to TRBJ2-7; D gene ambiguous. Germline assignment: CDR1 SNHLY and CDR2 FYNNEI. V dropped 3 bases and J dropped 4 bases, with 4 bases sitting between them. The CDR3 runs 11 residues.

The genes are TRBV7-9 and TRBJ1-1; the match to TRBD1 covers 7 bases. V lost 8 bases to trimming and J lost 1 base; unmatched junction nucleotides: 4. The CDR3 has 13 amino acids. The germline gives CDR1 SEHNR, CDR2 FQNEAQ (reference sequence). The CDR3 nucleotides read TGTGCCAGCCGGGGACAGCAGAACACTGAAGCTTTCTTT. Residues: CASRGQQNTEAFF.

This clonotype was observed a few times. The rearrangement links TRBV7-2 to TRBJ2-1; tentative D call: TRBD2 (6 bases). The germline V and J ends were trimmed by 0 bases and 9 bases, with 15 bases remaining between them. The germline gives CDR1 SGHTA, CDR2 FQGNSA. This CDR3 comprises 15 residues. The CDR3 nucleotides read TGTGCCAGCAGCTTAGCTGGGCGGGGCTCTCTTGAGCAGTTCTTC. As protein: CASSLAGRGSLEQFF.

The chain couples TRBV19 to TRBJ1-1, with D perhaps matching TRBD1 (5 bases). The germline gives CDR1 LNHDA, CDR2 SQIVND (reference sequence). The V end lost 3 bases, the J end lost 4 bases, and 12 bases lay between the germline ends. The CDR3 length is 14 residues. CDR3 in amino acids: CASSMRDRFTEAFF. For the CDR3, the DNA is TGTGCCAGTAGTATGAGGGACCGGTTCACTGAAGCTTTCTTT.

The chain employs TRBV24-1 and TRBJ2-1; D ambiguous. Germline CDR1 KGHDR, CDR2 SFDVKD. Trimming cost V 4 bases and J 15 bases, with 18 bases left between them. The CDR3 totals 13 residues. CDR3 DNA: TGTGCCACCAGTGACGCCTTATTCGGGTATCTGTTCTTC. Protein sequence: CATSDALFGYLFF.

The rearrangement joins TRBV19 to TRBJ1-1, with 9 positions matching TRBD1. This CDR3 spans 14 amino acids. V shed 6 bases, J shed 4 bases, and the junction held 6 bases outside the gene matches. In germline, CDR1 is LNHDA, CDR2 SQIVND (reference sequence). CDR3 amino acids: CASRQTGGSTEAFF. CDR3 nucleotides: TGTGCCAGTAGGCAGACAGGGGGGAGCACTGAAGCTTTCTTT.

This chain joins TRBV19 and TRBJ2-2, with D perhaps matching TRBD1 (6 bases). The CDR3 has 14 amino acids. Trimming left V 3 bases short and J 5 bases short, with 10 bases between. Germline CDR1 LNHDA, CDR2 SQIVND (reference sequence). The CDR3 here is CASSITGLTGELFF. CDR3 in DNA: TGTGCCAGTAGTATCACAGGGTTGACCGGGGAGCTGTTTTTT.

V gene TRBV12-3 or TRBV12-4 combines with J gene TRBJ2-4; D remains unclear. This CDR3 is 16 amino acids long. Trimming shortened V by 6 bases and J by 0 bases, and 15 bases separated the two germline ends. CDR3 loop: CASSSPVTLAKNIQYF. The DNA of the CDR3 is TGTGCCAGCAGCTCCCCAGTAACTCTAGCCAAAAACATTCAGTACTTC.

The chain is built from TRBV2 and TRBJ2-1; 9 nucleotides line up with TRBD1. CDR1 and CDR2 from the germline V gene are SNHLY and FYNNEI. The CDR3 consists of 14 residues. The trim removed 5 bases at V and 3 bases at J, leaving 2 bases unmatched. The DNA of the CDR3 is TGTGCCAGCAGTACGGGACAGGGCTACAATGAGCAGTTCTTC. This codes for CASSTGQGYNEQFF.

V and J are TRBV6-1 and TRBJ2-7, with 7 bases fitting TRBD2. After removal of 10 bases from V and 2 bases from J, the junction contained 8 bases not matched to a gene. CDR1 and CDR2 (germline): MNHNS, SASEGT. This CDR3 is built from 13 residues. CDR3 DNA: TGTGCCACCTCTGCGGGGGAGACCTACGAGCAGTACTTC. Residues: CATSAGETYEQYF.

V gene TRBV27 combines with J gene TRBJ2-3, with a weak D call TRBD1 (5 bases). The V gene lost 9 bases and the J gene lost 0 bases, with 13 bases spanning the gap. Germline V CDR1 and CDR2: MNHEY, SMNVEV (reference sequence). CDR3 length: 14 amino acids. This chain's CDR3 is CARPRGPSTDTQYF. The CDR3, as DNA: TGTGCCAGACCTAGGGGCCCTAGCACAGATACGCAGTATTTT.

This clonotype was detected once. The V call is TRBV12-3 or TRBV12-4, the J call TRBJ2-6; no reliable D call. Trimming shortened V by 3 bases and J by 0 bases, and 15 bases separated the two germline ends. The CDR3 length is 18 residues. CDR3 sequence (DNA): TGTGCCAGCAGTTTGGCCGCTTTAGATATCTCTGGGGCCAACGTCCTGACTTTC. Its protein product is CASSLAALDISGANVLTF.

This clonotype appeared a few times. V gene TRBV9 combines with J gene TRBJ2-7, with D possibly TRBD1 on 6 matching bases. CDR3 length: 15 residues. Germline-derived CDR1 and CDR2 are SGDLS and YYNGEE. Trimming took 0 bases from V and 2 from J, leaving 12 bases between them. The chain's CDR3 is CASSVGLGATYEQYF. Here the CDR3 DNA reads TGTGCCAGCAGCGTAGGTCTGGGGGCTACCTACGAGCAGTACTTC.